Each of the 15 T cell receptor beta chains below was sequenced from the same sample in a study of shared clonotypes between healthy human individuals. Assay: immunoSEQ multiplex PCR; the TCRdb copy retains only in-frame clones and omits some. This sample has under 700,000 clones, with 90% to 95% found just once. Naive CD8 isolation took CD45RO-negative cells positively selected for CCR7 and excluded terminally differentiated effector memory CD45RA+ cells. Material for sequencing was naive CD8+ T cells sorted from blood. These receptors were collected from a young woman in good health.

CDR3 nucleotide sequence: TGCGCCAGCAGTGCGGACGGCTTCACAGATACGCAGTATTTT. The encoded protein is CASSADGFTDTQYF. The chain carries TRBV10-1 and TRBJ2-3; no firm D call. From germline, CDR1 is WNHNN and CDR2 SYGVQD (reference sequence). The CDR3 totals 14 residues. Trimming removed 4 bases from V and 2 bases from J, with 10 bases in between.

The gene calls are TRBV6-6 and TRBJ1-1; no clear D. CDR1 is MNHNY, CDR2 SVGAGI, per germline (reference sequence). The CDR3 loop spans 12 amino acids. Between the trimmed V and J ends, which lost 0 bases and 7 bases, there was a span of 6 bases. CDR3 region: CASSYSGGEAFF. CDR3 in DNA: TGTGCCAGCAGTTACTCGGGAGGTGAAGCTTTCTTT.

This clone occurred once. The J gene is TRBJ2-7, the V gene TRBV27, with TRBD1 matching over 10 bases. The J segment lost 8 bases and the V segment lost 6 bases, leaving 10 bases of the junction unmatched. Germline V lookup: CDR1 MNHEY, CDR2 SMNVEV (reference sequence). This CDR3 is built from 14 residues. The CDR3 coding sequence is TGTGCCAGCAGCCATGAGACAGGGGGCTTTAAGCAGTACTTC. The encoded protein is CASSHETGGFKQYF.

Comments on this clone: Other DNA sequences in this sample translate to the same CDR3. The CDR3: CASSQGQGSYEQYF. The DNA of the CDR3 is TGCGCCAGCAGCCAAGGCCAAGGGTCCTACGAGCAGTACTTC. This chain links TRBV4-1 with TRBJ2-7; no clear D. Germline assignment: CDR1 MGHRA and CDR2 YSYEKL. V was trimmed by 1 base and J by 1 base, leaving 8 bases between them. This CDR3 contains 14 residues.

This chain links TRBV6-5 with TRBJ1-4, with D hard to call. V was pared by 6 bases and J by 0 bases, with 11 bases between. CDR1 is MNHEY and CDR2 is SVGAGI in the germline V gene. The CDR3 loop spans 15 amino acids. The CDR3 is CASRRTGATNEKLFF. CDR3 nucleotide sequence: TGTGCCAGCAGACGAACGGGTGCAACTAATGAAAAACTGTTTTTT.

CDR3 bases: TGCGCCAGCCGTAACGCCGACGAGCAGTACTTC. Translation gives CASRNADEQYF. The genes are TRBV5-1 and TRBJ2-7, with D unresolved. Trimming cost V 7 bases and J 5 bases, with 10 bases left between them. CDR3 length equals 11 residues. Germline V gives CDR1 SGHRS, CDR2 YFSETQ.

The J gene is TRBJ2-5, the V gene TRBV13; D not certain. Per the germline V gene, CDR1 is PRHDT and CDR2 is FYEKMQ (reference sequence). CDR3 size: 11 residues. The V and J ends lost 2 bases and 4 bases respectively, with 2 bases between them. CDR3 in amino acids: CASSLRETQYF. The CDR3 bases are TGTGCCAGCAGCTTAAGAGAGACCCAGTACTTC. The full variable domain, completed using reference TRBV13 and TRBJ2-5, is AAGVIQSPRHLIKEKRETATLKCYPIPRHDTVYWYQQGPGQDPQFLISFYEKMQSDKGSIPDRFSAQQFSDYHSELNMSSLELGDSALYFCASSLRETQYFGPGTRLLVL.

V is TRBV27 and J is TRBJ2-7; D is perhaps TRBD2 (7 bases). The length of the CDR3 is 15 residues. The germline V gene has CDR1 MNHEY and CDR2 SMNVEV (reference sequence). Trimming took off 5 bases at V and 5 bases at J, with 19 bases between the two ends. CDR3 amino acids: CASSAGWGGQDEQYF. In DNA form, the CDR3 reads TGTGCCAGCAGTGCCGGTTGGGGGGGCCAGGACGAGCAGTACTTC.

This chain links TRBV28 with TRBJ2-1, with D maybe TRBD2 (5 bases). Germline V gene lookup returns CDR1 MDHEN and CDR2 SYDVKM. This CDR3 has 14 residues. V lost 3 bases and J lost 7, with 13 bases in between. The DNA for the CDR3 is TGTGCCAGCAGTTTGTTTTTCGGGATTAATGAGCAGTTCTTC. Protein: CASSLFFGINEQFF.

This clone occurred once. The chain has TRBV9 and TRBJ2-3, with 14 nucleotides matching TRBD2. V trimming: 3 bases; J trimming: 5 bases; junction bases outside the gene matches: 5. This CDR3 comprises 16 residues. CDR1 and CDR2 from the germline V gene are SGDLS and YYNGEE. CDR3 coding DNA: TGTGCCAGCAGCGGGGGGACTAGCGGGAGTAAAGATACGCAGTATTTT. It yields the protein CASSGGTSGSKDTQYF.

In regard to this clone: This specimen includes other DNA sequences encoding the same CDR3. The V gene is TRBV27, the J gene TRBJ1-5; D is possibly TRBD1 (6 bases). The V end lost 5 bases, the J end lost 4 bases, and 9 bases lay between the germline ends. Germline CDR1 MNHEY, CDR2 SMNVEV (reference sequence). The CDR3 contains 13 residues. Here the CDR3 reads CASSLTGNQPQHF. The CDR3 region has the DNA TGTGCCAGCAGTCTCACAGGGAATCAGCCCCAGCATTTT.

This chain joins TRBV28 and TRBJ2-7, with D maybe TRBD2 (6 bases). The V gene's germline CDR1 is MDHEN and CDR2 SYDVKM. The V end was cut by 4 bases, the J end by 5 bases, with 18 bases between. The CDR3 runs 15 residues. The CDR3 nucleotides are TGTGCCAGCAGTTCGTTAAACAGGAGGGTGGACGAGCAGTACTTC. Amino acid sequence: CASSSLNRRVDEQYF.

V gene TRBV19 combines with J gene TRBJ2-2, with TRBD2 as a possible D gene (6 bases). The CDR3 is 16 amino acids. The ends were cut back, 4 bases at V and 3 bases at J, with 15 bases in the middle. Germline CDR1 LNHDA, CDR2 SQIVND (reference sequence). The CDR3 nucleotides read TGTGCCAGTAGTACACTCGGGGGAAGCTACACCGGGGAGCTGTTTTTT. Protein product: CASSTLGGSYTGELFF. Full variable domain (outside the CDR3, taken from reference TRBV19 and TRBJ2-2): DGGITQSPKYLFRKEGQNVTLSCEQNLNHDAMYWYRQDPGQGLRLIYYSQIVNDFQKGDIAEGYSVSREKKESFPLTVTSAQKNPTAFYLCASSTLGGSYTGELFFGEGSRLTVL.

CDR3 in DNA: TGTGCCAGCAGCTTAGCGGATGGACTACCGGAGAAGGATGAGCAGTTCTTC. It translates to CASSLADGLPEKDEQFF. The chain recombines TRBV7-9 with TRBJ2-1, with D maybe TRBD2 (6 bases). Germline lookup yields CDR1 SEHNR and CDR2 FQNEAQ (reference sequence). Trimming shortened V by 0 bases and J by 8 bases, and 20 bases separated the two germline ends. The CDR3 has 17 amino acids.

The chain recombines TRBV7-2 with TRBJ2-5; 7 positions match TRBD2. Germline CDR1 reads SGHTA; CDR2 reads FQGNSA. V trimming: 4 bases; J trimming: 4 bases; junction bases outside the gene matches: 12. The CDR3 is 16 amino acids. CDR3 sequence reads: CASSSQIVSGGETQYF. As DNA, the CDR3 is TGTGCCAGCAGCTCTCAGATCGTCTCGGGGGGAGAGACCCAGTACTTC.